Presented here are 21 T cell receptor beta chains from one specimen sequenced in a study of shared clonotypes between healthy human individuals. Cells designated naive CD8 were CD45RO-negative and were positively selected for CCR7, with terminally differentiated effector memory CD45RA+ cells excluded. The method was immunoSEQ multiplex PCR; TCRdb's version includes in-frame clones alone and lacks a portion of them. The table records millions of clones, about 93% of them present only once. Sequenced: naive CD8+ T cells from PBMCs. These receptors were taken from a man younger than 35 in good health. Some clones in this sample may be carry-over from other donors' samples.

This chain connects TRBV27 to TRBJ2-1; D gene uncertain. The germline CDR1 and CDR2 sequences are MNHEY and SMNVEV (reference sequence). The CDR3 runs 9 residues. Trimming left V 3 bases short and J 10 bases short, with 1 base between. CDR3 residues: CASSFEQFF. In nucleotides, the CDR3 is TGTGCCAGCAGTTTCGAGCAGTTCTTC.

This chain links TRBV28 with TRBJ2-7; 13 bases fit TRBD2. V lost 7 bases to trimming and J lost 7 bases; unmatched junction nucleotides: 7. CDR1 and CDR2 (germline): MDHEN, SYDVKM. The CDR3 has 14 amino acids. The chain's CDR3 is CASTGLAGAGEQYF. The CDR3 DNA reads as TGTGCCAGCACCGGACTAGCGGGGGCCGGTGAGCAGTACTTC.

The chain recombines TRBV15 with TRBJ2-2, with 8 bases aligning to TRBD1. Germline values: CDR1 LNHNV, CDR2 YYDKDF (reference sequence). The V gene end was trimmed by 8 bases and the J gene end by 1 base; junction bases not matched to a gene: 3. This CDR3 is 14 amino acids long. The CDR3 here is CATADRVNTGELFF. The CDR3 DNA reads TGTGCCACCGCGGACAGGGTGAACACCGGGGAGCTGTTTTTT.

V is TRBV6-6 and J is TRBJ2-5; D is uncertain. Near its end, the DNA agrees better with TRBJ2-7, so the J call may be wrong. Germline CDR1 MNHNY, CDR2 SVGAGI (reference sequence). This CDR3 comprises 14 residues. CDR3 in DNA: TGTGCCAGCAGTTACTCCGAAACTCTCTACGAGCAGTACTTC. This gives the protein CASSYSETLYEQYF.

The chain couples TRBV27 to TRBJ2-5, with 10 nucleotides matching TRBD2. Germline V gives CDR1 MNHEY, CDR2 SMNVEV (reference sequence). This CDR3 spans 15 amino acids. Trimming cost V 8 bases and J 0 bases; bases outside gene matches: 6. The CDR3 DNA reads TGTGCCAGCTGTGTAGCGGGAGGCAACCAAGAGACCCAGTACTTC. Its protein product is CASCVAGGNQETQYF.

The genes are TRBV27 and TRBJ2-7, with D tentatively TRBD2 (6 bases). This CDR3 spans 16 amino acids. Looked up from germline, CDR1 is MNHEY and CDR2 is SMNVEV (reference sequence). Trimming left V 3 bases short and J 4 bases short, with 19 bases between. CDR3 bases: TGTGCCAGCAGTTTGGCCCCGGGTAGCGGCAGTTACGAGCAGTACTTC. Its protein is CASSLAPGSGSYEQYF.

The CDR3 sequence is CASSLKTGGAHEQYF. CDR3 DNA: TGTGCCAGCAGCTTGAAGACAGGGGGGGCCCACGAGCAGTACTTC. This chain connects TRBV5-6 to TRBJ2-7; 9 bases match TRBD1. Germline CDR1 reads SGHDT; CDR2 reads YYEEEE. Trimming removed 1 base from V and 5 bases from J; junction bases left unmatched: 7. The CDR3 has 15 amino acids. The full variable domain, its missing parts supplied by reference TRBV5-6 and TRBJ2-7, is DAGVTQSPTHLIKTRGQQVTLRCSPKSGHDTVSWYQQALGQGPQFIFQYYEEEERQRGNFPDRFSGHQFPNYSSELNVNALLLGDSALYLCASSLKTGGAHEQYFGPGTRLTVT.

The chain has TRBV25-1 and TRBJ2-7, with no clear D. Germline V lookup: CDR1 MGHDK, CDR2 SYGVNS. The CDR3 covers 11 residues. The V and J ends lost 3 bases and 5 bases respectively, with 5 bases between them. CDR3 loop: CASSDENEQYF. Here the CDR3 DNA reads TGTGCCAGCAGTGACGAGAACGAGCAGTACTTC.

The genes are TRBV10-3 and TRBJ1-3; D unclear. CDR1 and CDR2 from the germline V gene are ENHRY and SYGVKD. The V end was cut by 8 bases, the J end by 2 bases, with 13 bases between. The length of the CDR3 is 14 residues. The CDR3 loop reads CAIRGHPPGNTIYF. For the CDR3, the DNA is TGTGCCATCCGAGGCCACCCCCCTGGAAACACCATATATTTT.

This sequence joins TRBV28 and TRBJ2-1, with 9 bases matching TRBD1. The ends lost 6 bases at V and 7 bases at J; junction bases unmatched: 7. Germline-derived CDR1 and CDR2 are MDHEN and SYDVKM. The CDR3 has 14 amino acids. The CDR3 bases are TGTGCCAGCAGGGCCGGGACAGGGATTAATGAGCAGTTCTTC. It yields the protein CASRAGTGINEQFF. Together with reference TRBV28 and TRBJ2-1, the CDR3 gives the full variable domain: DVKVTQSSRYLVKRTGEKVFLECVQDMDHENMFWYRQDPGLGLRLIYFSYDVKMKEKGDIPEGYSVSREKKERFSLILESASTNQTSMYLCASRAGTGINEQFFGPGTRLTVL.

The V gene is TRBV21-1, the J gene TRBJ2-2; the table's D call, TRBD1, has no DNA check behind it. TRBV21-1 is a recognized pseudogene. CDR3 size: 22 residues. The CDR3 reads CARTLKKGLFKCRGRGTGELFF. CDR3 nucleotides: TGTGCCAGAACATTAAAGAAGGGGCTATTTAAGTGCAGGGGGCGAGGAACCGGGGAGCTGTTTTTT.

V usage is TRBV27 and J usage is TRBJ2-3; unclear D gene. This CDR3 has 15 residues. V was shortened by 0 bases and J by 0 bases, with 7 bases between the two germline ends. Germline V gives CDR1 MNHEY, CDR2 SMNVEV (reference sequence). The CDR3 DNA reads TGTGCCAGCAGTTTATCAGGTTCTAGCACAGATACGCAGTATTTT. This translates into CASSLSGSSTDTQYF.

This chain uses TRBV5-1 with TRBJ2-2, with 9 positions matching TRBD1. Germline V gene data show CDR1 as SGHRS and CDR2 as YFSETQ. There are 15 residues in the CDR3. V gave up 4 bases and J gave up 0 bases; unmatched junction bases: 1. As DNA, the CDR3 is TGCGCCAGCAGCGGGGACAGGGCGAACACCGGGGAGCTGTTTTTT. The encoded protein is CASSGDRANTGELFF.

The CDR3, as DNA: TGCGCCAGCAGCTTGGGGGTAGCAGACGAGCAGTACTTC. Protein: CASSLGVADEQYF. V gene TRBV5-1 combines with J gene TRBJ2-7; no clear D gene. The CDR3 loop spans 13 amino acids. The V gene's germline CDR1 is SGHRS and CDR2 YFSETQ. V lost 0 bases, J lost 5 bases, and 9 bases lay in between.

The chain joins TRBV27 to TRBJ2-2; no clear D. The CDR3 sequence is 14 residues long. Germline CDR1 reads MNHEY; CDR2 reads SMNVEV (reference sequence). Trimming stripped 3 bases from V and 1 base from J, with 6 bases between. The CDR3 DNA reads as TGTGCCAGCAGTTTTTGGCAGAACACCGGGGAGCTGTTTTTT. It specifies CASSFWQNTGELFF.

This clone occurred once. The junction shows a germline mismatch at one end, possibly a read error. The CDR3 region is CASSLVVGSGF. CDR3 coding DNA: TGTGCCAGCAGCTTGGTGGTAGGGAGCGGGTTC. This sequence joins TRBV5-8 and TRBJ2-7, with a possible D match to TRBD2 (6 bases). Germline CDR1 is SGHTS and CDR2 is YDEGEE. This CDR3 comprises 11 residues.

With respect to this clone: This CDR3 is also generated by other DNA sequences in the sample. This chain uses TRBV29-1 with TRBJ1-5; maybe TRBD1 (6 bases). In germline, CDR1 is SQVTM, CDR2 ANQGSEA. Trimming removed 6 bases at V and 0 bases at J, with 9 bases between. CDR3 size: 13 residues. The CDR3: CSVETGSNQPQHF. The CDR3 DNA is TGCAGCGTGGAGACAGGTAGCAATCAGCCCCAGCATTTT.

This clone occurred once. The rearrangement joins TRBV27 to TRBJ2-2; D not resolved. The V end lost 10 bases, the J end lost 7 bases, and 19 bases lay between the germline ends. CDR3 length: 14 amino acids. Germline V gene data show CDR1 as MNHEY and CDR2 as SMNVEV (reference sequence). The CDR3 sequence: CATKGYLRLGELFF. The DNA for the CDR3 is TGTGCCACCAAGGGCTATTTGCGGCTCGGGGAGCTGTTTTTT.

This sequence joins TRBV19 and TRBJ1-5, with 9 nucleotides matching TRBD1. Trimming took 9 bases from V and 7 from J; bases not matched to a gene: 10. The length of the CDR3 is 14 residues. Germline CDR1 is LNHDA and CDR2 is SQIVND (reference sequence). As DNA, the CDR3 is TGTGCCAGCCCAAAGGGACAGGGAGAGCAGCCCCAGCATTTT. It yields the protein CASPKGQGEQPQHF.

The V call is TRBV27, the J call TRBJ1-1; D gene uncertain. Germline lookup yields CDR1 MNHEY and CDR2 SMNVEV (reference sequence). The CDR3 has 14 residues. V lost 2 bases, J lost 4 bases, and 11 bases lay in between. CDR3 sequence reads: CASSLVGVGTEAFF. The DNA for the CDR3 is TGTGCCAGCAGTTTAGTCGGGGTTGGCACTGAAGCTTTCTTT.

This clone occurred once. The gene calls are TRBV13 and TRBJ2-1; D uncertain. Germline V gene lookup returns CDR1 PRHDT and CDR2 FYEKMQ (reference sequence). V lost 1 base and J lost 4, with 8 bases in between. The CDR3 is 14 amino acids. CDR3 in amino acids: CASSLAEPYNEQFF. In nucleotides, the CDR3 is TGTGCCAGCAGCTTAGCGGAACCGTACAATGAGCAGTTCTTC.